The present TCR beta chain was sequenced within a study of response to subunit inactivated influenza vaccine. Points from the study as a whole: Few additional T cells are recruited per seasonal influenza vaccination, authors suggested.

This CDR3 region has 15 residues. TCRdb passed the RT-PCR reads through MiXCR, listing each CDR3 protein once. The data show 540,000 or so distinct CDR3 sequences, about an eighth seen once. This clonotype was seen just once. The antigen is unknown. The chain has TRBV12-2 and TRBJ2-7; TRBD2, the D gene given by the table, was not confirmed from the DNA. TRBV12-2 is described as a pseudogene. This clonotype was sampled from a man aged 45-60 years who received an inactivated influenza vaccine. This sample comprised PBMCs from blood, obtained more than 35 days after vaccination. CDR3 nucleotide sequence: TGTGCAAGTCGCTCAAGACTAGCGGGGGGGCGCGAGCAGTACTTC. This gives the protein CASRSRLAGGREQYF.